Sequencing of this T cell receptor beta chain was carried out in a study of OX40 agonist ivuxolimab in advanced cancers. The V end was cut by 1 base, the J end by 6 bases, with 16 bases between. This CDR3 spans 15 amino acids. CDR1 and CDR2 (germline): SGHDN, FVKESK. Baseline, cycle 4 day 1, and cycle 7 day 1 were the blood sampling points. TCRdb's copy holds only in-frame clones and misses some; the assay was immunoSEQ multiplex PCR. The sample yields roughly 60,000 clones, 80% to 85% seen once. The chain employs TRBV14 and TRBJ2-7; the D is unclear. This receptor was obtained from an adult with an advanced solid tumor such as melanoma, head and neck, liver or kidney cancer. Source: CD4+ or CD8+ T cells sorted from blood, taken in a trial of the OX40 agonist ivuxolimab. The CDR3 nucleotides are TGTGCCAGCAGCCAAGGAGGTCGATTGTGGCCCGAGCAGTACTTC. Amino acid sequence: CASSQGGRLWPEQYF.